The clone carrying this T cell receptor (beta chain) was observed many times. The CDR3 has 13 residues. In germline, CDR1 is MNHEY, CDR2 SMNVEV (reference sequence). The V and J ends lost 8 bases and 14 bases, in that order; junction bases with no gene match: 11. This sample was taken from a study of CD8 T cells in ankylosing spondylitis. TCRdb re-derived calls from the 5' RACE reads in MiXCR, one entry per CDR3 protein. Among roughly 240,000 distinct CDR3 sequences, approximately 7.6% were seen once, and the ten largest hold roughly 4.9%. The chain recombines TRBV27 with TRBJ1-6; TRBD1 matches at 8 bases. The receptor was isolated from a female donor with ankylosing spondylitis or in good health (not recorded which). Material for sequencing was blood, either unsorted or a sorted T cell fraction (not recorded which). The CDR3 here is CASLDRASRALHF. The DNA of the CDR3 is TGTGCCAGCCTGGACAGGGCTTCTCGAGCCCTCCACTTT.